The 29 T cell receptor beta chains given below trace back to one sample, sequenced in a study of post-analysis software for immune sequencing data. General observations from the study: The study found TRBV5-6, TRBV5-1 and TRBV20-1 among about 5 TRBV segments more frequent in patients than controls.

No antigen has been assigned to these receptors. The library was made from cDNA and included unique molecular identifiers. TCRdb recomputed calls from the PCR reads with MiXCR, one row per CDR3 protein. The profile covers 450,000 to 650,000 distinct CDR3 sequences, with 44% appearing a single time and more than 1.5% taken by the ten largest. Sequencing was performed on blood. Receptor source: a girl aged 5-17 years with multiple sclerosis.

V usage is TRBV5-1 and J usage is TRBJ2-4; 11 bases line up with TRBD2. The DNA matches TRBJ2-7 better at its end, which makes the J call doubtful. Per the germline V gene, CDR1 is SGHRS and CDR2 is YFSETQ. This CDR3 spans 15 amino acids. The CDR3 coding sequence is TGCGCCAGCAGCCCGATAGCGGGGGGGACCTACGAGCAGTACTTC. Its translation: CASSPIAGGTYEQYF.

V is TRBV6-6 and J is TRBJ2-3; D uncertain. This CDR3 is 13 amino acids long. Trimming cost V 6 bases and J 2 bases, with 9 bases left between them. The germline CDR1 and CDR2 sequences are MNHNY and SVGAGI (reference sequence). As DNA, the CDR3 is TGTGCCAGCAGCCGTTCAAACACAGATACGCAGTATTTT. Encoded protein: CASSRSNTDTQYF.

The chain combines TRBV28 with TRBJ1-6, with D unresolved. Germline V gene sequence: CDR1 MDHEN, CDR2 SYDVKM. The V end was cut by 6 bases, the J end by 6 bases, with 6 bases between. The CDR3 sequence is 12 residues long. The CDR3 sequence is CASRSPNSPLHF. Written as DNA, the CDR3 is TGTGCCAGCAGAAGTCCTAATTCACCCCTCCACTTT.

The V and J genes are TRBV5-1 and TRBJ1-5, with D possibly matching TRBD1 (5 bases). Germline V CDR1 and CDR2: SGHRS, YFSETQ. V lost 0 bases to trimming and J lost 5 bases, with 15 bases between them. The CDR3 runs 16 residues. DNA for the CDR3: TGCGCCAGCAGCTTGGGGGGCAGCTCGGCCTATCAGCCCCAGCATTTT. Its protein product is CASSLGGSSAYQPQHF.

This chain uses TRBV20-1 with TRBJ2-7, with D possibly matching TRBD2 (7 bases). The length of the CDR3 is 14 residues. Between the trimmed V and J ends, which lost 6 bases and 1 base, there was a span of 16 bases. Germline V gene sequence: CDR1 DFQATT, CDR2 SNEGSKA (reference sequence). Written as DNA, the CDR3 is TGCAGTGCCCTTGGGGGGGCGGATTCCTACGAGCAGTACTTC. It specifies CSALGGADSYEQYF.

This clonotype appeared many times. The rearrangement links TRBV12-3 or TRBV12-4 to TRBJ2-5; 7 bases are a match to TRBD1. There are 14 residues in the CDR3. V dropped 10 bases and J dropped 4; count of bases not matched to a gene: 12. This CDR3 reads CATARQGRGETQYF. CDR3 nucleotide sequence: TGTGCCACCGCGAGACAGGGTCGGGGAGAGACCCAGTACTTC.

The gene calls are TRBV29-1 and TRBJ2-3; no clear D gene. V was cut by 7 bases and J by 1 base, with 12 bases left in between. CDR1 is SQVTM and CDR2 is ANQGSEA in the germline V gene. The CDR3 covers 13 residues. CDR3: CSGGLLRTDTQYF. The CDR3 DNA reads as TGCAGCGGAGGTTTGCTTCGCACAGATACGCAGTATTTT.

The V and J genes are TRBV9 and TRBJ2-3, with 9 positions matching TRBD2. The CDR3 is 17 residues long. V lost 2 bases to trimming and J lost 5 bases; unmatched junction nucleotides: 12. CDR1 is SGDLS, CDR2 YYNGEE, per germline. The CDR3, as DNA: TGTGCCAGCAGCGTGTCTGGGGAGCGGGGGGCCCAAGATACGCAGTATTTT. This codes for CASSVSGERGAQDTQYF.

The J gene is TRBJ1-2, the V gene TRBV5-1, with 10 bases fitting TRBD1. CDR1 SGHRS and CDR2 YFSETQ come from the germline V gene. After removal of 1 base from V and 6 bases from J, the junction contained 3 bases not matched to a gene. The CDR3 loop spans 14 amino acids. DNA of the CDR3: TGCGCCAGCAGCTTGTCGACAGGGGGCGATGGCTACACCTTC. Residues: CASSLSTGGDGYTF.

This clonotype was picked up a small number of times. This chain connects TRBV5-1 to TRBJ2-3; TRBD2 aligns across 7 bases. This CDR3 has 14 residues. The V gene end was trimmed by 4 bases and the J gene end by 3 bases; junction bases not matched to a gene: 5. Germline loops: CDR1 SGHRS, CDR2 YFSETQ. CDR3 region: CASSTGTTTDTQYF. The CDR3 DNA reads TGCGCCAGCAGCACTGGGACTACAACAGATACGCAGTATTTT.

Only one count was recorded for this clonotype. The V call is TRBV25-1, the J call TRBJ2-7; perhaps TRBD1 as D (5 bases). The germline V gene has CDR1 MGHDK and CDR2 SYGVNS. Trimming took off 2 bases at V and 5 bases at J, with 13 bases between the two ends. The CDR3 has 14 amino acids. CDR3 sequence: CASSELRGSHEQYF. The DNA of the CDR3 is TGTGCCAGCAGTGAACTTAGGGGATCCCACGAGCAGTACTTC.

V is TRBV5-1 and J is TRBJ1-2; TRBD1 might be the D (5 bases). Germline V gene sequence: CDR1 SGHRS, CDR2 YFSETQ. V lost 1 base, J lost 6 bases, and 13 bases lay in between. This CDR3 comprises 14 residues. The CDR3 region is CASSLTAGQDGYTF. CDR3 DNA: TGCGCCAGCAGCTTGACGGCAGGGCAGGATGGCTACACCTTC.

This clonotype came up a few times. J is TRBJ2-6 and V is TRBV3-1, with D possibly being TRBD1 (5 bases). The germline CDR1 and CDR2 sequences are LGHDT and YNNKEL (reference sequence). V was cut by 4 bases and J by 0 bases, with 10 bases left in between. This CDR3 is 16 amino acids long. The CDR3 protein is CASSLGVGSGANVLTF. In DNA form, the CDR3 reads TGTGCCAGCAGCCTAGGGGTAGGCTCTGGGGCCAACGTCCTGACTTTC.

The chain is built from TRBV5-1 and TRBJ1-4, with D perhaps TRBD1 (5 bases). Trimming took off 0 bases at V and 8 bases at J, with 14 bases between the two ends. Germline V CDR1 and CDR2: SGHRS, YFSETQ. The CDR3 has 15 residues. The CDR3 here is CASSLALGAGEKLFF. CDR3 nucleotides: TGCGCCAGCAGCTTGGCCTTAGGGGCTGGGGAAAAACTGTTTTTT.

This chain joins TRBV20-1 and TRBJ2-7; 10 nucleotides agree with TRBD2. The CDR3 is 15 amino acids. With 4 bases clipped from V and 0 bases from J, the junction kept 6 bases outside the gene matches. Germline CDR1 reads DFQATT; CDR2 reads SNEGSKA (reference sequence). CDR3 sequence reads: CSATSGGGNSYEQYF. CDR3 sequence (DNA): TGCAGTGCTACTAGCGGGGGAGGGAACTCCTACGAGCAGTACTTC.

The chain employs TRBV5-1 and TRBJ1-4; no firm D call. Germline CDR1 is SGHRS and CDR2 is YFSETQ. This CDR3 spans 13 amino acids. Between the trimmed V and J ends, which lost 6 bases and 6 bases, there was a span of 12 bases. CDR3 region: CASTDPGDEKLFF. In DNA form, the CDR3 reads TGCGCCAGCACTGACCCCGGGGATGAAAAACTGTTTTTT.

CDR3 residues: CASSQETAGGRYEQYF. As DNA, the CDR3 is TGCGCCAGCAGCCAAGAAACAGCGGGCGGACGCTACGAGCAGTACTTC. The gene calls are TRBV4-1 and TRBJ2-7, with D possibly matching TRBD2 (6 bases). Germline-derived CDR1 and CDR2 are MGHRA and YSYEKL. V was trimmed by 0 bases and J by 3 bases, leaving 15 bases between them. This CDR3 spans 16 amino acids.

CDR3 in amino acids: CASSGPNNEQFF. CDR3 coding DNA: TGTGCCAGCAGCGGACCTAACAATGAGCAGTTCTTC. This chain connects TRBV9 to TRBJ2-1; D not resolved. The CDR3 length is 12 residues. CDR1 is SGDLS and CDR2 is YYNGEE in the germline V gene. V was pared by 3 bases and J by 5 bases, with 6 bases between.

The chain recombines TRBV12-3 or TRBV12-4 with TRBJ1-6; no firm D call. Trimming took off 8 bases at V and 7 bases at J, with 12 bases between the two ends. This CDR3 has 13 amino acids. The CDR3 region is CASGLNRNSPLHF. In DNA, the CDR3 is TGTGCCAGCGGCCTGAACAGAAATTCACCCCTCCACTTT.

This chain links TRBV11-2 with TRBJ2-5; possibly TRBD2 for D (5 bases). V was clipped by 2 bases and J by 5 bases, with 21 bases between them. The CDR3 spans 17 residues. CDR1 and CDR2 (germline): SGHAT, FQNNGV. The CDR3 loop is CASSLRAAGGPWETQYF. In DNA, the CDR3 is TGTGCCAGCAGCTTAAGGGCGGCGGGTGGGCCTTGGGAGACCCAGTACTTC.

This rearrangement joins TRBV12-3 or TRBV12-4 to TRBJ1-5, with D uncertain. There are 12 residues in the CDR3. Trimming removed 6 bases at V and 5 bases at J, with 8 bases between. The CDR3 loop reads CASRYSYQPQHF. DNA for the CDR3: TGTGCCAGCAGGTACAGCTATCAGCCCCAGCATTTT.

This clonotype was seen a few times. J is TRBJ2-3 and V is TRBV12-3 or TRBV12-4; a weak D match, TRBD1 (6 bases). The CDR3 runs to 14 residues. The V end lost 2 bases, the J end lost 4 bases, and 10 bases lay between the germline ends. CDR3 DNA sequence: TGTGCCAGCAGTTTAAGGCAGGGGTCAGATACGCAGTATTTT. Translating gives CASSLRQGSDTQYF.

V usage is TRBV9 and J usage is TRBJ2-3; no clear D. V was cut by 0 bases and J by 6 bases, with 8 bases left in between. The CDR3 is made up of 13 amino acids. CDR1 and CDR2 (germline): SGDLS, YYNGEE. CDR3 nucleotides: TGTGCCAGCAGCGTAGGGATCCCGGATACGCAGTATTTT. It codes for CASSVGIPDTQYF.

In its sample, this clonotype was seen a few times. The gene calls are TRBV6-6 and TRBJ2-1; D uncertain. Trimming pared 4 bases from V and 5 bases from J, leaving 9 bases between. CDR3 length equals 13 residues. From germline, CDR1 is MNHNY and CDR2 SVGAGI (reference sequence). The DNA for the CDR3 is TGTGCCAGCAGTTTGTACGAGAACAATGAGCAGTTCTTC. Protein sequence: CASSLYENNEQFF.

This clonotype was seen more than once but under ten times. The chain employs TRBV18 and TRBJ2-1; TRBD1 might be the D (5 bases). Germline V gene data show CDR1 as KGHSH and CDR2 as LQKENI. V lost 0 bases and J 9 bases, leaving 9 bases between the germline ends. The CDR3 has 13 residues. This CDR3 reads CASSPPQGSEQFF. CDR3 DNA: TGTGCCAGCTCACCACCCCAGGGCAGTGAGCAGTTCTTC.

The gene calls are TRBV20-1 and TRBJ2-2; 12 bases agree with TRBD1. Germline assignment: CDR1 DFQATT and CDR2 SNEGSKA (reference sequence). CDR3 length: 14 residues. The V and J ends lost 5 bases and 7 bases, in that order; junction bases with no gene match: 5. CDR3 DNA sequence: TGCAGTGCTGGGACAGGGGGCACTTTCGGGGAGCTGTTTTTT. Translation gives CSAGTGGTFGELFF.

V and J are TRBV10-3 and TRBJ1-2; tentatively, D is TRBD1 (5 bases). The CDR3 totals 12 residues. V was cut by 3 bases and J by 8 bases, with 10 bases left in between. Germline V lookup: CDR1 ENHRY, CDR2 SYGVKD. CDR3 amino acids: CAISEQERGYTF. DNA of the CDR3: TGTGCCATCAGTGAACAGGAGAGGGGCTACACCTTC.

This clonotype was detected only a few times. The chain carries TRBV20-1 and TRBJ1-1; a weak D match, TRBD1 (6 bases). Germline values: CDR1 DFQATT, CDR2 SNEGSKA (reference sequence). The CDR3 runs 15 residues. V was clipped by 0 bases and J by 11 bases, with 22 bases between them. The CDR3 nucleotides read TGCAGTGCTAGAGATCCCTTCACAGGGAAGAGTGAGGCTTTCTTT. Its protein product is CSARDPFTGKSEAFF.

The chain has TRBV5-1 and TRBJ2-5, with a tentative D call TRBD2 (6 bases). Trimming shortened V by 0 bases and J by 11 bases, and 14 bases separated the two germline ends. The CDR3 sequence is 13 residues long. Germline assignment: CDR1 SGHRS and CDR2 YFSETQ. The CDR3 protein is CASSLATSIEQYF. In DNA form, the CDR3 reads TGCGCCAGCAGCTTGGCAACTAGCATAGAGCAGTACTTC.